This passage covers 18 T cell receptor beta chains from one sample sequenced in a study of T cells after yellow fever vaccination. Via MiXCR, TCRdb re-called the 5' RACE reads, giving one row per CDR3 protein. This sample has 320,000 or so distinct CDR3 sequences, with 8% to 9.5% found just once. This material consisted of PBMCs, taken about 49 days after the first yellow fever vaccination. The receptor source for this set is a man between 18 and 29 years old who received the YFV17D yellow fever vaccine.

This clonotype has just a few counts. This chain uses TRBV7-2 with TRBJ2-3, with 10 positions matching TRBD2. This CDR3 region has 15 residues. The junction had 4 bases not matched to a gene; V was cut back by 2 bases and J by 5 bases. The V gene's germline CDR1 is SGHTA and CDR2 FQGNSA. The CDR3 DNA follows: TGTGCCAGCAGCTTAAAAGCGGGGGGGCAAGATACGCAGTATTTT. Translation gives CASSLKAGGQDTQYF.

This clonotype was seen ten or more times. The rearrangement uses TRBV3-1 and TRBJ1-1; a weak D match, TRBD1 (6 bases). The germline V gene has CDR1 LGHDT and CDR2 YNNKEL (reference sequence). V was cut by 4 bases and J by 5 bases, with 20 bases left in between. The CDR3 has 16 amino acids. Here the CDR3 reads CASSPGTIFGGTEAFF. Here the CDR3 DNA reads TGTGCCAGCAGCCCCGGGACAATCTTCGGCGGGACTGAAGCTTTCTTT. Using reference TRBV3-1 and TRBJ1-1 for the parts outside the CDR3, the full variable domain is DTAVSQTPKYLVTQMGNDKSIKCEQNLGHDTMYWYKQDSKKFLKIMFSYNNKELIINETVPNRFSPKSPDKAHLNLHINSLELGDSAVYFCASSPGTIFGGTEAFFGQGTRLTVV.

The table lists this clonotype with a few counts. The CDR3 sequence is CASSLNGGPADTQYF. The CDR3 DNA sequence: TGTGCCAGCAGCTTAAACGGCGGGCCCGCAGATACGCAGTATTTT. The chain employs TRBV7-2 and TRBJ2-3, with D possibly TRBD2 on 5 matching bases. The CDR3 covers 15 residues. V was trimmed by 2 bases and J by 4 bases, leaving 13 bases between them. The germline V gene encodes CDR1 SGHTA and CDR2 FQGNSA.

V and J are TRBV5-1 and TRBJ2-1; D may be TRBD1 (6 bases). V was cut by 0 bases and J by 6 bases, with 10 bases left in between. The CDR3 loop spans 14 amino acids. Germline lookup yields CDR1 SGHRS and CDR2 YFSETQ. This CDR3 reads CASSLVTGTNEQFF. CDR3 coding DNA: TGCGCCAGCAGCTTGGTTACAGGGACCAATGAGCAGTTCTTC. Full variable domain (missing parts from reference TRBV5-1 and TRBJ2-1): KAGVTQTPRYLIKTRGQQVTLSCSPISGHRSVSWYQQTPGQGLQFLFEYFSETQRNKGNFPGRFSGRQFSNSRSEMNVSTLELGDSALYLCASSLVTGTNEQFFGPGTRLTVL.

The V and J genes are TRBV29-1 and TRBJ1-1; no clear D gene. V was pared by 5 bases and J by 1 base, with 8 bases between. Germline V gives CDR1 SQVTM, CDR2 ANQGSEA. This CDR3 is built from 12 residues. CDR3 loop: CSVRVGNTEAFF. In DNA, the CDR3 is TGCAGCGTTAGGGTGGGGAACACTGAAGCTTTCTTT.

This clonotype was seen at least ten times. V and J are TRBV4-2 and TRBJ2-6; D unclear. The CDR3 has 15 residues. The germline V and J ends were trimmed by 1 base and 0 bases, with 4 bases remaining between them. Looked up from germline, CDR1 is LGHNA and CDR2 is YNFKEQ. The CDR3 sequence is CASSQVGSGANVLTF. The CDR3, as DNA: TGTGCCAGCAGCCAAGTGGGCTCTGGGGCCAACGTCCTGACTTTC.

There are a few counts of this clonotype. The V gene is TRBV6-1, the J gene TRBJ1-5; perhaps TRBD1 as D (5 bases). V gave up 8 bases and J gave up 2 bases, with 7 bases separating them. The CDR3 extends over 12 amino acids. Looked up from germline, CDR1 is MNHNS and CDR2 is SASEGT. The CDR3 region is CASRDGNQPQHF. The CDR3 region has the DNA TGTGCCAGCCGGGACGGCAATCAGCCCCAGCATTTT.

The table lists this clonotype with a few counts. CDR3: CASSDLAGYTGELFF. The CDR3 nucleotides read TGTGCCAGCAGCGACCTAGCGGGGTACACCGGGGAGCTGTTTTTT. The chain combines TRBV7-2 with TRBJ2-2; 9 nucleotides agree with TRBD2. V trimming: 5 bases; J trimming: 3 bases; junction bases outside the gene matches: 4. The CDR3 spans 15 residues. Germline V gene sequence: CDR1 SGHTA, CDR2 FQGNSA.

This sequence joins TRBV11-2 and TRBJ2-3, with no clear D. CDR1 is SGHAT, CDR2 FQNNGV, per germline. V gave up 5 bases and J gave up 2 bases, with 14 bases separating them. The CDR3 totals 15 residues. The CDR3 is CASSGIGWSTDTQYF. In DNA, the CDR3 is TGTGCCAGCAGCGGAATAGGATGGTCCACAGATACGCAGTATTTT. The full variable domain, its missing parts supplied by reference TRBV11-2 and TRBJ2-3, is EAGVAQSPRYKIIEKRQSVAFWCNPISGHATLYWYQQILGQGPKLLIQFQNNGVVDDSQLPKDRFSAERLKGVDSTLKIQPAKLEDSAVYLCASSGIGWSTDTQYFGPGTRLTVL.

The rearrangement joins TRBV27 to TRBJ1-4, with 7 bases lining up with TRBD1. With V trimmed by 0 bases and J by 8 bases, 6 bases remained unmatched. The CDR3 spans 15 residues. Germline-derived CDR1 and CDR2 are MNHEY and SMNVEV (reference sequence). In nucleotides, the CDR3 is TGTGCCAGCAGTTTATCCCAGGGGGGATTCGAAAAACTGTTTTTT. It encodes CASSLSQGGFEKLFF.

The chain has TRBV11-2 and TRBJ2-7, with 7 bases aligning to TRBD1. The CDR3 length is 14 residues. Trimming at V came to 5 bases and at J to 3 bases, leaving 7 bases not matched to a gene. CDR1 is SGHAT and CDR2 is FQNNGV in the germline V gene. DNA of the CDR3: TGTGCCAGCAGCCTACGACAGGGAAGCTACGAGCAGTACGTC. Its protein is CASSLRQGSYEQYV.

This clonotype was counted between two and nine times. The CDR3 DNA is TGTGCCAGCAGCTTACCTGCGGGGGGCGGCTATGGCTACACCTTC. It codes for CASSLPAGGGYGYTF. This chain connects TRBV7-9 to TRBJ1-2; weak D call: TRBD1 (6 bases). The CDR3 consists of 15 residues. CDR1 is SEHNR and CDR2 is FQNEAQ in the germline V gene (reference sequence). V was shortened by 2 bases and J by 4 bases, with 14 bases between the two germline ends.

This clonotype occurred a few times. This chain uses TRBV24-1 with TRBJ2-5; 8 bases agree with TRBD1. Germline CDR1 KGHDR, CDR2 SFDVKD. V was clipped by 3 bases and J by 4 bases; unmatched bases: 9. This CDR3 is 16 amino acids long. CDR3 amino acids: CATSDHRTGLGETQYF. Written as DNA, the CDR3 is TGTGCCACCAGTGATCACCGGACAGGGCTGGGAGAGACCCAGTACTTC.

This clonotype was observed a few times. The gene calls are TRBV7-2 and TRBJ1-1; a weak D match, TRBD1 (6 bases). Trimming removed 6 bases from V and 0 bases from J, with 11 bases in between. CDR1 and CDR2 (germline): SGHTA, FQGNSA. The CDR3 length is 14 residues. The CDR3 region is CASSRGHLNTEAFF. The CDR3, as DNA: TGTGCCAGCAGTCGGGGACATTTGAACACTGAAGCTTTCTTT.

This clonotype was detected many times. V is TRBV12-3 or TRBV12-4 and J is TRBJ2-3, with D tentatively TRBD2 (5 bases). The CDR3 runs 13 residues. Trimming stripped 7 bases from V and 2 bases from J, with 10 bases between. CDR3 nucleotides: TGTGCCAGCACCGCGGAGGTCACAGATACGCAGTATTTT. It codes for CASTAEVTDTQYF.

The rearrangement joins TRBV6-5 to TRBJ1-6; D unclear. CDR3 length equals 15 residues. Germline CDR1 MNHEY, CDR2 SVGAGI. Trimming removed 3 bases at V and 0 bases at J, with 6 bases between. The CDR3 loop reads CASSYEGSYNSPLHF. The CDR3 nucleotides read TGTGCCAGCAGTTATGAGGGCTCCTATAATTCACCCCTCCACTTT.

This chain joins TRBV7-6 and TRBJ2-3; D is unresolved. The germline V and J ends were trimmed by 5 bases and 4 bases, with 19 bases remaining between them. The germline gives CDR1 SGHVS, CDR2 FNYEAQ. CDR3 length: 16 amino acids. The CDR3 sequence is CASSHPGLVEADTQYF. The CDR3 DNA reads as TGTGCCAGCAGCCACCCCGGCCTGGTAGAGGCAGATACGCAGTATTTT.

This clonotype was counted only a few times. The chain uses TRBV9 and TRBJ2-7, with TRBD2 matching over 7 bases. The V and J ends lost 0 bases and 0 bases, in that order; junction bases with no gene match: 3. Per germline, CDR1 SGDLS and CDR2 YYNGEE. There are 15 residues in the CDR3. Here the CDR3 DNA reads TGTGCCAGCAGCGTAGATGGGGGGGGCTCCTACGAGCAGTACTTC. It translates to CASSVDGGGSYEQYF.